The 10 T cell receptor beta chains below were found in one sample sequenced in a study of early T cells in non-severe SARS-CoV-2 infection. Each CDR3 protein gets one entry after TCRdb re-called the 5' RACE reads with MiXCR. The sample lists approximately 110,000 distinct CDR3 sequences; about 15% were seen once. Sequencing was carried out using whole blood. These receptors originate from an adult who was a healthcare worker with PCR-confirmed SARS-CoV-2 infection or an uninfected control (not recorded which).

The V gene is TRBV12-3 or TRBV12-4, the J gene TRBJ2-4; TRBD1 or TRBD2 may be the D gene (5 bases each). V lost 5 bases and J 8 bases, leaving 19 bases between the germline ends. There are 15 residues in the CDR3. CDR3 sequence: CASSPAGTENYIQYF. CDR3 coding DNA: TGTGCCAGCAGTCCAGCCGGGACGGAGAACTACATTCAGTACTTC.

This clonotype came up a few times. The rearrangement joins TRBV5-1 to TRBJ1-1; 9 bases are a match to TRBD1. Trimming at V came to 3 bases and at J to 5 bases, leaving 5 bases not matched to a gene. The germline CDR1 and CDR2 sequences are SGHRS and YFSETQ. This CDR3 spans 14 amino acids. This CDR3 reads CASSWGQGKTEAFF. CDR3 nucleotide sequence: TGCGCCAGCAGCTGGGGACAGGGAAAGACTGAAGCTTTCTTT. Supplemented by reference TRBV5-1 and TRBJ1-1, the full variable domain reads KAGVTQTPRYLIKTRGQQVTLSCSPISGHRSVSWYQQTPGQGLQFLFEYFSETQRNKGNFPGRFSGRQFSNSRSEMNVSTLELGDSALYLCASSWGQGKTEAFFGQGTRLTVV.

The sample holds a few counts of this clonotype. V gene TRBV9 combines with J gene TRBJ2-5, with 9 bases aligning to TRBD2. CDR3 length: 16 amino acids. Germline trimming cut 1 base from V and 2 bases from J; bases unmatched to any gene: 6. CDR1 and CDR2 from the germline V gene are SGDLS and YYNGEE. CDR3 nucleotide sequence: TGTGCCAGCAGCGTAAGCTCTAGCGGGGATCAAGAGACCCAGTACTTC. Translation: CASSVSSSGDQETQYF.

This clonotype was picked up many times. The CDR3 DNA reads as TGTGCCAGCAGCCCTTCCGGAGATGAGCAGTTCTTC. Translated, it gives CASSPSGDEQFF. This chain joins TRBV7-6 and TRBJ2-1; D not resolved. V lost 5 bases to trimming and J lost 8 bases, with 10 bases between them. The CDR3 totals 12 residues. Per germline, CDR1 SGHVS and CDR2 FNYEAQ.

CDR3 protein: CASSDPRGTDEQYF. Written as DNA, the CDR3 is TGCGCCAGCAGCGACCCTCGAGGGACGGACGAGCAGTACTTC. The gene calls are TRBV5-1 and TRBJ2-7, with D perhaps matching TRBD1 or TRBD2 (5 bases each). V lost 4 bases and J 5 bases, leaving 16 bases between the germline ends. Germline-derived CDR1 and CDR2 are SGHRS and YFSETQ. The CDR3 has 14 amino acids.

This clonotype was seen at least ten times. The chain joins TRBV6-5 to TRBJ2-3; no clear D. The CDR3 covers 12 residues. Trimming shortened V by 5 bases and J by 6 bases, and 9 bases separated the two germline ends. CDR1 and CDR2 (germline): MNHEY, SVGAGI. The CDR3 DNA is TGTGCCAGCAGTCCGACTGGGGATACGCAGTATTTT. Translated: CASSPTGDTQYF.

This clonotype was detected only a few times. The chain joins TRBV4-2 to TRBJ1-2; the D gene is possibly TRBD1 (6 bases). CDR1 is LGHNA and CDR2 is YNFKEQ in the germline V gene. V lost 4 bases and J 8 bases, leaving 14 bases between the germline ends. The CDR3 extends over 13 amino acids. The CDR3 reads CASSLRGDDGYTF. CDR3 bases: TGTGCCAGCAGCCTAAGGGGGGACGACGGCTACACCTTC.

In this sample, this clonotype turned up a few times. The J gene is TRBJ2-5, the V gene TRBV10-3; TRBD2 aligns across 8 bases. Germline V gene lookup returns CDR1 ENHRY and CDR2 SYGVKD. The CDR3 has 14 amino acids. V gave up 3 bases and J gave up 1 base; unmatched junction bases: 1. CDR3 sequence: CAISDGGGQETQYF. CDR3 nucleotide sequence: TGTGCCATCAGTGACGGGGGGGGCCAAGAGACCCAGTACTTC.

CDR3 region: CASSSEGTQPQHF. CDR3 DNA sequence: TGTGCCAGCAGCTCGGAGGGGACTCAGCCCCAGCATTTT. The V call is TRBV5-4, the J call TRBJ1-5; possible D gene TRBD1, 5 bases. The germline V gene has CDR1 SGHNT and CDR2 YYREEE (reference sequence). The V end was cut by 3 bases, the J end by 6 bases, with 10 bases between. The CDR3 loop spans 13 amino acids.

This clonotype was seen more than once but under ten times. Here the CDR3 DNA reads TGTGCCAGCAGTGAACCCCCCCACGGGGGGTACCAAGAGACCCAGTACTTC. Residues: CASSEPPHGGYQETQYF. This chain uses TRBV2 with TRBJ2-5, with 7 nucleotides matching TRBD2. The CDR3 runs 17 residues. V was clipped by 2 bases and J by 0 bases; unmatched bases: 9. Germline CDR1 is SNHLY and CDR2 is FYNNEI. The variable domain in full, completed from reference TRBV2 and TRBJ2-5, reads EPEVTQTPSHQVTQMGQEVILRCVPISNHLYFYWYRQILGQKVEFLVSFYNNEISEKSEIFDDQFSVERPDGSNFTLKIRSTKLEDSAMYFCASSEPPHGGYQETQYFGPGTRLLVL.